This T cell receptor (beta chain) was recovered during a study of metastatic and nonmetastatic thyroid tumors. Study context: Where malignant and benign thyroid patients were concerned, repertoires were compared across blood and tumor or nodule tissue.

In the authors' methods: Building a distant-metastasis classifier for papillary thyroid cancer drew on CDR3 differences across clinicopathological groups. Using MiXCR, TCRdb reanalyzed the PCR reads. These V and J calls derive from TCRdb rather than the authors' analysis. The table has more than 9,000 clones, about 26% seen once. Among the patients, none had received any treatment before thyroid surgery. This clone was seen many times. After removal of 2 bases from V and 4 bases from J, the junction contained 5 bases not matched to a gene. This CDR3 has 15 residues. Germline loops: CDR1 KGHSH, CDR2 LQKENI.

This TCR was sampled from a male donor with papillary thyroid cancer or a benign thyroid nodule (not recorded which). Some clones in this sample may be carry-over from other donors' samples. The sequenced sample was tumor tissue. V usage is TRBV18 and J usage is TRBJ2-1; 7 nucleotides agree with TRBD2. The CDR3 spells CASSPSNSGYNEQFF. CDR3 bases: TGTGCCAGCTCACCATCCAATAGCGGGTACAATGAGCAGTTCTTC.